This TCR beta chain originates from a study of cytomegalovirus exposure and HLA in healthy donors. At collection, donors were nominally healthy, but unrecorded immune exposures were probable. The primer mix had 60 Vbeta and 13 Jbeta primers. Method: immunoSEQ multiplex PCR; TCRdb's copy keeps in-frame clones and lacks some. The sample yields roughly 100,000 clones, 78% seen once. Germline-derived CDR1 and CDR2 are SNHLY and FYNNEI. Trimming at V came to 7 bases and at J to 3 bases, leaving 8 bases not matched to a gene. This CDR3 contains 14 residues. The chain employs TRBV2 and TRBJ2-7; 8 nucleotides align to TRBD2. Sequenced: PBMCs. This receptor was identified in a male donor in good health and CMV-seronegative. The CDR3 DNA reads as TGTGCCAGCATTTTGCAGGGACTAGTCTACGAGCAGTACTTC. Protein product: CASILQGLVYEQYF. Supplemented by reference TRBV2 and TRBJ2-7, the full variable domain reads EPEVTQTPSHQVTQMGQEVILRCVPISNHLYFYWYRQILGQKVEFLVSFYNNEISEKSEIFDDQFSVERPDGSNFTLKIRSTKLEDSAMYFCASILQGLVYEQYFGPGTRLTVT.